The clone carrying this TCR beta chain occurred a few times. The antigen remains undetermined. The sample is drawn from a study of regulatory T cells in long-lasting Graves disease. Building the TCR beta libraries relied on iRepertoire HTBI primers, and CDR3 regions underwent Arm-PCR. Via MiXCR, TCRdb re-called the multiplex PCR reads, giving one row per CDR3 protein. The sample lists hundreds of thousands of distinct CDR3 sequences; around 20% were seen once. Time point denoted: persistent/refractory GD, antithyroid drugs over 5 years with positive TRAb. Preparation of the TCR library used RNA extracted from PBMCs. Findings of the study overall: Limited samples may have lowered accuracy.

The TCR sequence derives from a female donor with Graves disease. Sequencing was performed on peripheral blood mononuclear cells (PBMCs), taken when the disease was refractory, from a patient treated with antithyroid drugs.

As DNA, the CDR3 is TGCAGTGCTAGAGTAATGGACAGGGAGTTGATTCAGCCCCAGCATTTT. The encoded protein is CSARVMDRELIQPQHF. V and J are TRBV20-1 and TRBJ1-5; TRBD1 aligns across 8 bases. The V gene's germline CDR1 is DFQATT and CDR2 SNEGSKA (reference sequence). The CDR3 loop spans 16 amino acids. V lost 1 base to trimming and J lost 6 bases; unmatched junction nucleotides: 11.